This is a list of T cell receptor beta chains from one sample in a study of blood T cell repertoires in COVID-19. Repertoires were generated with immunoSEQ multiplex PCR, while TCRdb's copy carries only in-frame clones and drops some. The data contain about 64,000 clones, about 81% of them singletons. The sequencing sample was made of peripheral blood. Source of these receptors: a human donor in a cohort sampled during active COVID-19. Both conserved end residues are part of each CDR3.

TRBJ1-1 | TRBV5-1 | CASSLQGNTEAFF
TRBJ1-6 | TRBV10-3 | CAISEGTGGRAAPLHF
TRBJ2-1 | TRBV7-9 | CASSLEGPWGHGQFF
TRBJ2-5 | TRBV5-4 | CASSAGQGGETQYF
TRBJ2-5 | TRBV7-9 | CASSSRDRGLTQYF
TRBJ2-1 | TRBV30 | CAWSAQAGRYNEQFF
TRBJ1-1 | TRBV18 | CASSPELAANTEAFF
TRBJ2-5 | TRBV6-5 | CATYNQGGEETQYF
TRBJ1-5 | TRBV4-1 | CASSTDTVRQPQHF
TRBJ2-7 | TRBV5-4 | CASSFGGGGYEQYF
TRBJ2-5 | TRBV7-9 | CAGGADLQETQYF
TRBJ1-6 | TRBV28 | CASSLPLGSPLHF
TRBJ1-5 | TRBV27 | CASRREAGNQPQHF
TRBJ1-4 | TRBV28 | CASSSLGGDRRFSEKLFF
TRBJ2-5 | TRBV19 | CASRTIAGGFETQYF
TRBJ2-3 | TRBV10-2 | CASRMTGGKDTQYF
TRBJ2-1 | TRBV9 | CASTPDSNEQFF
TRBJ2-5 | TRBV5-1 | CASSTSGQGIGETQYF
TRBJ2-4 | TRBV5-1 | CASSSRDRGNIQYF
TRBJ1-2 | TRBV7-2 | CASSLGPGIGYTF
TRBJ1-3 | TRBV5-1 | CASSLGGTGQGNTIYF
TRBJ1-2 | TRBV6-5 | CASSRDNRGLQGYTF
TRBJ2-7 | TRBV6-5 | CASSYATGGEQYF
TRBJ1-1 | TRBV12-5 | CASGSGVPGEAFF
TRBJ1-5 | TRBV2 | CASSRTVANQPQHF
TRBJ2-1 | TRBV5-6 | CASSLGGFSSYNEQFF
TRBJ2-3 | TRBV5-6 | CASSPRGFSTDTQYF
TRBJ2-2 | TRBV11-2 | CASSRDLGTGELFF
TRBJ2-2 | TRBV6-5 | CASRTGTGDTGELFF
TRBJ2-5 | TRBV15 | CATSRDWWESGQRETQYF
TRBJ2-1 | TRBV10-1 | CASSGGGLAEPASYNEQFF
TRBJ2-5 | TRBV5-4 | CASSLAGTQETQYF
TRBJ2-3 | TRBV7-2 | CASSTRRASVADTQYF